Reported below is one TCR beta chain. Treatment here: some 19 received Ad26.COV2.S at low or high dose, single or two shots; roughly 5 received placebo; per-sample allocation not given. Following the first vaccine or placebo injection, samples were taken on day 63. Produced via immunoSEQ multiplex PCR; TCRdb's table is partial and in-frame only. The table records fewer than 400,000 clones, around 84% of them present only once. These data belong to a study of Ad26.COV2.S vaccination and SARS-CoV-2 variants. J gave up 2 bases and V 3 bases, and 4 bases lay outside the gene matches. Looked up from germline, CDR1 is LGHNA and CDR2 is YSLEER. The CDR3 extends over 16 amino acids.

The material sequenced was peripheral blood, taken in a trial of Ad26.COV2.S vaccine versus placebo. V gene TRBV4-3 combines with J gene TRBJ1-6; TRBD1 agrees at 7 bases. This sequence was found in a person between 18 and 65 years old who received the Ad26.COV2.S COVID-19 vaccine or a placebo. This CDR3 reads CASSQQQGPYNSPLHF. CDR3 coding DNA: TGCGCCAGCAGCCAGCAACAGGGGCCCTATAATTCACCCCTCCACTTT.